Following are 18 T cell receptor beta chains from one sample sequenced in a study of cytomegalovirus exposure and HLA in healthy donors. Primers: 60 Vbeta forward and 13 Jbeta reverse. Some clones are missing from TCRdb's copy, which holds only in-frame ones; the method was immunoSEQ multiplex PCR. The table shows approximately 150,000 clones, with more than 80% occurring only once. Sequencing was performed on PBMCs. The receptors were gathered from a woman aged 50 to 60 in good health and CMV-seronegative.

V gene TRBV20-1 combines with J gene TRBJ2-5; D call uncertain. The CDR3 has 11 residues. V was pared by 1 base and J by 3 bases, with 3 bases between. Germline lookup yields CDR1 DFQATT and CDR2 SNEGSKA (reference sequence). CDR3 residues: CSARAEETQYF. The CDR3 bases are TGCAGTGCTAGAGCCGAAGAGACCCAGTACTTC.

This clone is a singleton in its sample. The rearrangement uses TRBV4-1 and TRBJ1-2; tentatively, D is TRBD1 (5 bases). CDR1 is MGHRA, CDR2 YSYEKL, per germline. Trimming shortened V by 4 bases and J by 7 bases, and 13 bases separated the two germline ends. This CDR3 region has 13 residues. This CDR3 is CASSPGGGFGYTF. The CDR3, as DNA: TGCGCCAGCAGCCCAGGTGGGGGGTTTGGCTACACCTTC.

The rearrangement joins TRBV10-3 to TRBJ2-3; D is possibly TRBD1 (6 bases). This CDR3 contains 13 residues. Trimming pared 5 bases from V and 2 bases from J, leaving 8 bases between. CDR1 is ENHRY, CDR2 SYGVKD, per germline. The CDR3 DNA reads TGTGCCATCAGTACAGGGCTCACAGATACGCAGTATTTT. Translation gives CAISTGLTDTQYF.

V usage is TRBV7-2 and J usage is TRBJ2-7; 7 positions match TRBD2. The CDR3 is 13 residues long. Germline CDR1 reads SGHTA; CDR2 reads FQGNSA. V lost 4 bases to trimming and J lost 2 bases; unmatched junction nucleotides: 2. The CDR3 protein is CASSSGLAYEQYF. The DNA of the CDR3 is TGTGCCAGCAGCTCAGGACTAGCCTACGAGCAGTACTTC.

This clone occurred once. The chain combines TRBV29-1 with TRBJ1-2; D uncertain. The V end was cut by 4 bases, the J end by 4 bases, with 7 bases between. Germline assignment: CDR1 SQVTM and CDR2 ANQGSEA. The CDR3 is 11 residues long. The CDR3 region is CSVASLYGYTF. CDR3 sequence (DNA): TGCAGCGTTGCTAGCCTCTATGGCTACACCTTC.

This rearrangement joins TRBV25-1 to TRBJ2-3; D unresolved. CDR3 size: 13 residues. Between the trimmed V and J ends, which lost 0 bases and 6 bases, there was a span of 7 bases. The germline CDR1 and CDR2 sequences are MGHDK and SYGVNS. The CDR3 bases are TGTGCCAGCAGTGAATATTTGAGTGATACGCAGTATTTT. This codes for CASSEYLSDTQYF.

J is TRBJ2-3 and V is TRBV7-2; 11 positions match TRBD1. Trimming at V came to 5 bases and at J to 3 bases, leaving 4 bases not matched to a gene. The CDR3 consists of 15 residues. From germline, CDR1 is SGHTA and CDR2 FQGNSA. In DNA, the CDR3 is TGTGCCAGCAGCCCGGACAGGGGGCCAACAGATACGCAGTATTTT. This codes for CASSPDRGPTDTQYF.

The chain has TRBV21-1 and TRBJ2-2; TRBD2, the table's D call, lacks a check against the DNA. TRBV21-1 is a pseudogene segment. CDR3 length: 16 residues. In nucleotides, the CDR3 is TGTGCCAGGGTAGGCGGGGGGTGCACGAACACCGGGGAGCTGTTTTTT. Translation gives CARVGGGCTNTGELFF.

This chain joins TRBV19 and TRBJ1-5; tentative D call: TRBD1 (6 bases). CDR3 length: 15 amino acids. Per germline, CDR1 LNHDA and CDR2 SQIVND (reference sequence). Trimming stripped 7 bases from V and 4 bases from J, with 17 bases between. The CDR3 DNA sequence: TGTGCCAGTATGGGGGGGCTGCGGCTGAATCAGCCCCAGCATTTT. Its translation: CASMGGLRLNQPQHF.

This chain uses TRBV23-1 with TRBJ1-1; D call uncertain. TRBV23-1 qualifies as an ORF whose function is uncertain. The CDR3 runs 16 residues. Trimming shortened V by 3 bases and J by 0 bases, and 14 bases separated the two germline ends. CDR3 sequence (DNA): TGCGCCAGCAGTCATCTCGAGTCCCTGATGAACACTGAAGCTTTCTTT. It translates to CASSHLESLMNTEAFF.

This chain links TRBV4-3 with TRBJ2-1; TRBD2 agrees at 12 bases. The CDR3 is 17 amino acids. V trimming: 0 bases; J trimming: 7 bases; junction bases outside the gene matches: 7. The germline V gene has CDR1 LGHNA and CDR2 YSLEER. The CDR3 bases are TGCGCCAGCAGCCAAGAAGGGCTAGCGGGAGGGATAAATGAGCAGTTCTTC. As protein: CASSQEGLAGGINEQFF.

This clone appeared a few times. The chain has TRBV2 and TRBJ2-7; 8 bases map to TRBD1. CDR1 is SNHLY and CDR2 is FYNNEI in the germline V gene. This CDR3 has 15 residues. Trimming took 7 bases from V and 2 from J; bases not matched to a gene: 10. In nucleotides, the CDR3 is TGTGCCAGCACCGGATCGGACAGGGCGACCTACGAGCAGTACTTC. This encodes CASTGSDRATYEQYF. The full variable domain, completed using reference TRBV2 and TRBJ2-7, is EPEVTQTPSHQVTQMGQEVILRCVPISNHLYFYWYRQILGQKVEFLVSFYNNEISEKSEIFDDQFSVERPDGSNFTLKIRSTKLEDSAMYFCASTGSDRATYEQYFGPGTRLTVT.

This clone was detected a few times. The rearrangement links TRBV28 to TRBJ1-4; 8 nucleotides line up with TRBD1. This CDR3 is 15 amino acids long. The germline CDR1 and CDR2 sequences are MDHEN and SYDVKM. Germline trimming cut 7 bases from V and 6 bases from J; bases unmatched to any gene: 10. The chain's CDR3 is CASNKGRGPDEKLFF. DNA of the CDR3: TGTGCCAGCAATAAGGGCAGGGGGCCTGATGAAAAACTGTTTTTT.

The table lists this clone with a count of one. The chain has TRBV4-1 and TRBJ2-7, with TRBD1 as a possible D gene (6 bases). The CDR3 runs 13 residues. Germline CDR1 reads MGHRA; CDR2 reads YSYEKL. V dropped 0 bases and J dropped 6 bases, with 9 bases sitting between them. This chain's CDR3 is CASSQEQGFEQYF. The CDR3 nucleotides read TGCGCCAGCAGCCAAGAACAGGGCTTCGAGCAGTACTTC.

This chain connects TRBV7-2 to TRBJ2-1; D perhaps matches TRBD2 (6 bases). There are 14 residues in the CDR3. Germline V lookup: CDR1 SGHTA, CDR2 FQGNSA. With 10 bases removed from V and 4 bases from J, the gap between germline ends came to 17 bases. CDR3 loop: CATRGVAVYNEQFF. CDR3 nucleotide sequence: TGTGCCACCCGGGGAGTAGCGGTTTACAATGAGCAGTTCTTC.

V is TRBV6-5 and J is TRBJ1-2; perhaps TRBD1 as D (6 bases). Germline CDR1 and CDR2: MNHEY and SVGAGI. V was pared by 2 bases and J by 4 bases, with 8 bases between. This CDR3 comprises 13 residues. CDR3 nucleotides: TGTGCCAGCAGTTACGTAGGGGGCTATGGCTACACCTTC. Its protein product is CASSYVGGYGYTF.

V and J are TRBV2 and TRBJ1-6, with 8 bases aligning to TRBD1. Germline values: CDR1 SNHLY, CDR2 FYNNEI. The CDR3 is made up of 17 amino acids. The ends lost 2 bases at V and 6 bases at J; junction bases unmatched: 9. Here the CDR3 reads CASSETEQGAGNSPLHF. The CDR3 nucleotides are TGTGCCAGCAGTGAAACGGAGCAGGGGGCGGGTAATTCACCCCTCCACTTT.

The V gene is TRBV9, the J gene TRBJ2-1; weak D call: TRBD2 (5 bases). The CDR3 length is 13 residues. Between the trimmed V and J ends, which lost 6 bases and 5 bases, there was a span of 12 bases. CDR1 and CDR2 (germline): SGDLS, YYNGEE. CDR3 sequence reads: CASTPGSDNEQFF. The CDR3 DNA sequence: TGTGCCAGCACCCCCGGTAGCGACAATGAGCAGTTCTTC. Supplemented by reference TRBV9 and TRBJ2-1, the full variable domain reads DSGVTQTPKHLITATGQRVTLRCSPRSGDLSVYWYQQSLDQGLQFLIQYYNGEERAKGNILERFSAQQFPDLHSELNLSSLELGDSALYFCASTPGSDNEQFFGPGTRLTVL.